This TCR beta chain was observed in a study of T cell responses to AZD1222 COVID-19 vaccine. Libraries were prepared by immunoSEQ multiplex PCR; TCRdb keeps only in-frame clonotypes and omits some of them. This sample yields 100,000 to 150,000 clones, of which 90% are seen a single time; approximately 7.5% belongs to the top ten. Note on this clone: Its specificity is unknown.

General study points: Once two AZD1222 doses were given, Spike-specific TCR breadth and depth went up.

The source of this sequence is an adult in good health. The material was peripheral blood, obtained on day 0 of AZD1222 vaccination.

For the CDR3, the DNA is TGCGCCAGCAGCTTGTCGGCGGTCCCCACCGGGGAGCTGTTTTTT. Its translation: CASSLSAVPTGELFF. The chain joins TRBV5-1 to TRBJ2-2; no clear D. CDR3 length: 15 amino acids. With 1 base removed from V and 4 bases from J, the gap between germline ends came to 11 bases. The V gene's germline CDR1 is SGHRS and CDR2 YFSETQ. Full variable domain (outside the CDR3, taken from reference TRBV5-1 and TRBJ2-2): KAGVTQTPRYLIKTRGQQVTLSCSPISGHRSVSWYQQTPGQGLQFLFEYFSETQRNKGNFPGRFSGRQFSNSRSEMNVSTLELGDSALYLCASSLSAVPTGELFFGEGSRLTVL.